The table lists the clone carrying this T cell receptor beta chain with a few counts. Its matching antigen is unknown. This specimen comes from a study of human T cells and chemical hapten exposure. Study as a whole: Per-sample variation in TCR yield stemmed mainly from small pooled library volume differences.

In the authors' workflow: Samples ranged from roughly 23,224 to 690,600 TCRs, with a median of approximately 100,000. TCRdb itself ran the RACE reads through MiXCR, one entry per CDR3 protein. The V and J calls come from TCRdb's annotation, not from the publication. The sample has under 45,000 distinct CDR3 sequences, about 9.4% seen once. The CDR3 totals 13 residues. Germline CDR1 reads SGDLS; CDR2 reads YYNGEE. The ends were cut back, 3 bases at V and 0 bases at J, with 1 base in the middle. As to time point: pre-sensitization, week 0. Treatment noted: therapeutic diphenylcyclopropenone sensitization with weekly scalp DPC. Unfractionated whole blood yielded total RNA. Overall study findings and caveats: TCRs whose frequency exceeded 1 in 1000 remained the same following DPC sensitization.

The receptor comes from a man in his forties or fifties with alopecia areata. Some clones in this sample may be carry-over from other donors' samples. The source was whole blood, collected in connection with sensitization to the hapten diphenylcyclopropenone (DPC). The gene calls are TRBV9 and TRBJ2-6; D gene uncertain. This CDR3 reads CASSASGANVLTF. The DNA of the CDR3 is TGTGCCAGCAGCGCCTCTGGGGCCAACGTCCTGACTTTC. The full variable domain, its missing parts supplied by reference TRBV9 and TRBJ2-6, is DSGVTQTPKHLITATGQRVTLRCSPRSGDLSVYWYQQSLDQGLQFLIQYYNGEERAKGNILERFSAQQFPDLHSELNLSSLELGDSALYFCASSASGANVLTFGAGSRLTVL.